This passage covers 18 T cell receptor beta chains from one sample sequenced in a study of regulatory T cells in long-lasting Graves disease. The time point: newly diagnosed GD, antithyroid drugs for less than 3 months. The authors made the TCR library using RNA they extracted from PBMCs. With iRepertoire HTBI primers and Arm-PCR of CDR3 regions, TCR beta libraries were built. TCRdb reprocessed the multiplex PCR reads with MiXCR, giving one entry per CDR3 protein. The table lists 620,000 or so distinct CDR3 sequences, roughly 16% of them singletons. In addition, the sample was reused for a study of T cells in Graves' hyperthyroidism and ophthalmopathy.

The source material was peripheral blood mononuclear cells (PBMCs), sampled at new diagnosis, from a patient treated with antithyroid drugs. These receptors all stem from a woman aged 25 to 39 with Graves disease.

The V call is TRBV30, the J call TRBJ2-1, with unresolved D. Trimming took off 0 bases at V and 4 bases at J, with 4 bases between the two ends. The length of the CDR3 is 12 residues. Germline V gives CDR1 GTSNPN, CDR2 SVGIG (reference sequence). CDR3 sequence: CAWSVRYNEQFF. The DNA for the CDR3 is TGTGCCTGGAGTGTTCGTTACAATGAGCAGTTCTTC.

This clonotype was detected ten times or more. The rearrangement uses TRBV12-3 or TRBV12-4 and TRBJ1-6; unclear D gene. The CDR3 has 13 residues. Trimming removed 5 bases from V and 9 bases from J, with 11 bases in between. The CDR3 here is CASSILLGSPLHF. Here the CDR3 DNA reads TGTGCCAGCAGTATCCTCCTGGGTTCACCCCTCCACTTT.

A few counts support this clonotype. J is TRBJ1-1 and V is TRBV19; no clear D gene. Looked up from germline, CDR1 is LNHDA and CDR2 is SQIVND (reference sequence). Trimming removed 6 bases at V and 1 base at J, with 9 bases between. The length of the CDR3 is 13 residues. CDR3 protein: CASRTFGNTEAFF. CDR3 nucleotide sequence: TGTGCCAGTAGGACTTTTGGGAACACTGAAGCTTTCTTT.

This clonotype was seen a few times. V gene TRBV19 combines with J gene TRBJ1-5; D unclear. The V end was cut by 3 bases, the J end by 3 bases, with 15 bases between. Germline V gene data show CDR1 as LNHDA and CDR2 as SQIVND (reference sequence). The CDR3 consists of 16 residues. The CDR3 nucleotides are TGTGCCAGTAGTATGTTCGTCCGAACACTCAATCAGCCCCAGCATTTT. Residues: CASSMFVRTLNQPQHF. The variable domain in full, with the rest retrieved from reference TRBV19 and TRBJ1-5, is DGGITQSPKYLFRKEGQNVTLSCEQNLNHDAMYWYRQDPGQGLRLIYYSQIVNDFQKGDIAEGYSVSREKKESFPLTVTSAQKNPTAFYLCASSMFVRTLNQPQHFGDGTRLSIL.

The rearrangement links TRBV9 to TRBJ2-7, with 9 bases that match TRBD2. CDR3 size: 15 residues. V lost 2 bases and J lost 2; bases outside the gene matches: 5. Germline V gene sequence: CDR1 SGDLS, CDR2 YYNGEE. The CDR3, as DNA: TGTGCCAGCAGCGTCGCGGCTAGCGGGACCTACGAGCAGTACTTC. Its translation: CASSVAASGTYEQYF.

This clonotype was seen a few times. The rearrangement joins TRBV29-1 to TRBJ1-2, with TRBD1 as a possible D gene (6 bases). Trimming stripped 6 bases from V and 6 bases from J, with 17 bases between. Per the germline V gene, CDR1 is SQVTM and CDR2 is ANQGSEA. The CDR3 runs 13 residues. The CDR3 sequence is CSVTADRYNGYTF. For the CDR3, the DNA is TGCAGCGTCACAGCCGACAGGTATAATGGCTACACCTTC.

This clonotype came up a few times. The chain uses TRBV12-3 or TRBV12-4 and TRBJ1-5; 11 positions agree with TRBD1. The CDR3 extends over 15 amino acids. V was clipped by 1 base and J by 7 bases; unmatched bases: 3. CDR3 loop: CASSLGTGGWQPQHF. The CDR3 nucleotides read TGTGCCAGCAGTTTAGGGACAGGGGGCTGGCAGCCCCAGCATTTT.

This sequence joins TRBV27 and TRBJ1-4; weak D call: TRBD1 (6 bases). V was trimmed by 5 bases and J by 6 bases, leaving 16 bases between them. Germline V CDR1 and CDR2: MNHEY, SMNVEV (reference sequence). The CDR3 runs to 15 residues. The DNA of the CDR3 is TGTGCCAGCAGTCCCGGGGGGGGCGCGTATGAAAAACTGTTTTTT. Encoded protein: CASSPGGGAYEKLFF.

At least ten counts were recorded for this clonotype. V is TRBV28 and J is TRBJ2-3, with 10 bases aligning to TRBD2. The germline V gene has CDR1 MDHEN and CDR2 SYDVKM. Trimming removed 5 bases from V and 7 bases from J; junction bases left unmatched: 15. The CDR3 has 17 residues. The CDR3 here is CASSPNTGTSARHTQYF. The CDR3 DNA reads TGTGCCAGCAGTCCCAATACCGGGACTAGCGCCCGGCATACGCAGTATTTT.

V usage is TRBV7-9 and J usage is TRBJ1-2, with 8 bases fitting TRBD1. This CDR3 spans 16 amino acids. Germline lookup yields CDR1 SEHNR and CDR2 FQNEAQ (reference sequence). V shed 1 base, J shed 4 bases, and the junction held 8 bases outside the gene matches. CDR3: CASSLGVTGVSYGYTF. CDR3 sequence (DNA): TGTGCCAGCAGCTTAGGCGTGACAGGGGTCTCCTATGGCTACACCTTC.

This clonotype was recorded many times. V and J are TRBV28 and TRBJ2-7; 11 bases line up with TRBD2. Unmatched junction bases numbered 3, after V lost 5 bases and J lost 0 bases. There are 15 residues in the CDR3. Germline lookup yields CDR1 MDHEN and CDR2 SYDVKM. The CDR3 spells CASSPTSGDSYEQYF. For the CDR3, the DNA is TGTGCCAGCAGTCCGACTAGCGGGGACTCCTACGAGCAGTACTTC.

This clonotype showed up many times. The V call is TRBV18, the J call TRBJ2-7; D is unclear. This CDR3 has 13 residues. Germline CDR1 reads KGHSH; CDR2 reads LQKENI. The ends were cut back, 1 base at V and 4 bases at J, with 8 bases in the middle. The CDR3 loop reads CASSPRLEYEQYF. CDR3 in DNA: TGTGCCAGCTCACCACGCCTAGAATACGAGCAGTACTTC.

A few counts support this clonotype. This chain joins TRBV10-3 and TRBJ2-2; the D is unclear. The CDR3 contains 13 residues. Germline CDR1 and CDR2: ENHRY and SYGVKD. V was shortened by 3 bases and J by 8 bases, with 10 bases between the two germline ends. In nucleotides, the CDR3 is TGTGCCATCAGTGATTTGGAGTTGGGGGAGCTGTTTTTT. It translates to CAISDLELGELFF.

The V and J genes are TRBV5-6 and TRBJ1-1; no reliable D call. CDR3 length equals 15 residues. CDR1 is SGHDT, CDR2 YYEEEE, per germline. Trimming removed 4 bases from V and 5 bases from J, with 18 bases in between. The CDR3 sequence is CASSPRPGIETEAFF. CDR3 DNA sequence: TGTGCCAGCAGCCCAAGACCGGGTATCGAAACTGAAGCTTTCTTT.

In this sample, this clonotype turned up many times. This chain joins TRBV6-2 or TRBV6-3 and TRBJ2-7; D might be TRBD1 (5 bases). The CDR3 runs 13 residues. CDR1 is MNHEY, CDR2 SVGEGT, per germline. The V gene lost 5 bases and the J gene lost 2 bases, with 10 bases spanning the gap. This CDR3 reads CASSPPGTYEQYF. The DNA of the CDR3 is TGTGCCAGCAGTCCACCAGGGACCTACGAGCAGTACTTC.

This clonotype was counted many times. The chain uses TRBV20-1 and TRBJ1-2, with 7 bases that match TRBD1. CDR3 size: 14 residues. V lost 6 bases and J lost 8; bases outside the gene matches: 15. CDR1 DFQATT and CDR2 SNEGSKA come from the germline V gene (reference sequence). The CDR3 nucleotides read TGCAGTGCCCCCATCCGGGACAGCAACAGGGGCTACACCTTC. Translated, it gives CSAPIRDSNRGYTF.

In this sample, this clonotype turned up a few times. The CDR3 here is CASSPPSLEQYF. Written as DNA, the CDR3 is TGTGCCAGCAGCCCCCCTAGTCTGGAGCAGTACTTC. The chain uses TRBV7-8 and TRBJ2-7; D is ambiguous. V was trimmed by 5 bases and J by 7 bases, leaving 12 bases between them. Germline loops: CDR1 SGHVS, CDR2 FQNEAQ. This CDR3 has 12 amino acids.

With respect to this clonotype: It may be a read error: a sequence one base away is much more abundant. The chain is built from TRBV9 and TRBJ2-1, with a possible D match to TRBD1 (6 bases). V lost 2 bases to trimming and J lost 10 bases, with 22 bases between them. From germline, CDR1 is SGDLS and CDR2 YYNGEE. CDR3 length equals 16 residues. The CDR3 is CASSVTTGGTRGEQFF. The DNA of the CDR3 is TGTGCCAGCAGCGTTACGACAGGTGGTACGAGGGGCGAGCAGTTCTTC.